This T cell receptor (beta chain) was found in a study of OX40 agonist ivuxolimab in advanced cancers. The overall study: Clinicians treated patients with ivuxolimab, an agonistic anti-OX40 (CD134) antibody.

Method: immunoSEQ multiplex PCR; TCRdb's copy keeps in-frame clones and lacks some. The sample lists approximately 89,000 clones; around 90% were seen once. This CDR3 has 11 residues. CDR1 is MDHEN and CDR2 is SYDVKM in the germline V gene. The V gene lost 2 bases and the J gene lost 8 bases, with 6 bases spanning the gap. The TCR originated in an adult with an advanced solid tumor such as melanoma, head and neck, liver or kidney cancer. The sample in question was CD4+ or CD8+ T cells sorted from blood, obtained in a trial of the OX40 agonist ivuxolimab. The rearrangement uses TRBV28 and TRBJ1-2, with no clear D. CDR3 DNA: TGTGCCAGCAGTTTAGGGAGAGGCTACACCTTC. Translation: CASSLGRGYTF.